This is a list of T cell receptor beta chains from one sample in a study of T cell clones after liver transplantation. Repertoires were generated with immunoSEQ multiplex PCR, while TCRdb's copy carries only in-frame clones and drops some. The table lists roughly 100,000 clones, 82% of them singletons. The sequenced sample was CD4+ T cells from blood, obtained before liver transplant. All receptors derive from a human donor who received a liver transplant. Each CDR3 is given with its conserved first and last residue. The order of the fields is J gene, V gene, clone size, D gene, CDR3 DNA, CDR3 protein. The D gene is left open where the match is weak. Size is stated for part of the rows, as once, few or many counts, or as a class when the clone is expanded.

j_call: TRBJ2-7
v_call: TRBV28
clone_size: -
d_call: -
cdr3_nt: TGTGCCAGCAGTCGTTGGGACATCTACGAGCAGTACTTC
cdr3_aa: CASSRWDIYEQYF

j_call: TRBJ1-3
v_call: TRBV15
clone_size: -
d_call: -
cdr3_nt: TGTGCCACCAGCAGGATCAGGGGCTCTGGAAACACCATATATTTT
cdr3_aa: CATSRIRGSGNTIYF

j_call: TRBJ2-7
v_call: TRBV5-1
clone_size: -
d_call: -
cdr3_nt: TGCGCCAGCAGGCCGGGGCAGGGTTACGAGCAGTACTTC
cdr3_aa: CASRPGQGYEQYF

j_call: TRBJ2-1
v_call: TRBV7-6
clone_size: -
d_call: TRBD1
cdr3_nt: TGTGCCAGCAGCTTAGGTCGGACAGGGATTCGCAATGAGCAGTTCTTC
cdr3_aa: CASSLGRTGIRNEQFF

j_call: TRBJ2-1
v_call: TRBV19
clone_size: -
d_call: TRBD2
cdr3_nt: TGTGCCAGTAGTACGTGGACTAGCGGGAGAAACAATGAGCAGTTCTTC
cdr3_aa: CASSTWTSGRNNEQFF

j_call: TRBJ1-5
v_call: TRBV6-6
clone_size: once
d_call: -
cdr3_nt: TGTGCCAGCAGTAGTGTCAGGGCCAGGGCCCAGCATTTT
cdr3_aa: CASSSVRARAQHF

j_call: TRBJ2-3
v_call: TRBV7-6
clone_size: once
d_call: -
cdr3_nt: TGTGCCAGCAGCTTAGCGGGACTTGGGACAGATACGCAGTATTTT
cdr3_aa: CASSLAGLGTDTQYF

j_call: TRBJ2-5
v_call: TRBV2
clone_size: -
d_call: -
cdr3_nt: TGTGCCAGCAGTAACCTAGTGGCGGGGGAGACCCAGTACTTC
cdr3_aa: CASSNLVAGETQYF

j_call: TRBJ2-4
v_call: TRBV27
clone_size: -
d_call: -
cdr3_nt: TGTGCCAGCAGTTCGGCGGGAAGCGGTGCCAAAAACATTCAGTACTTC
cdr3_aa: CASSSAGSGAKNIQYF

j_call: TRBJ2-2
v_call: TRBV7-3
clone_size: -
d_call: -
cdr3_nt: TGTGCCAGCAGCTTAAAAAGGGCGGGACCTTTTAACACCGGGGAGCTGTTTTTT
cdr3_aa: CASSLKRAGPFNTGELFF

j_call: TRBJ2-1
v_call: TRBV19
clone_size: -
d_call: -
cdr3_nt: TGTGCCAGTAGTATAGGAAGGGGAGCTGAGCAGTTCTTC
cdr3_aa: CASSIGRGAEQFF

j_call: TRBJ2-1
v_call: TRBV5-1
clone_size: -
d_call: TRBD2
cdr3_nt: TGCGCCAGCAGCTTCCGCGGGAGGTCCCATGAGCAGTTCTTC
cdr3_aa: CASSFRGRSHEQFF

j_call: TRBJ2-1
v_call: TRBV7-3
clone_size: -
d_call: TRBD2
cdr3_nt: TGTGCCAGCAGCCCCCAGGCTAGCGGGAGAAGTGAGCAGTTCTTC
cdr3_aa: CASSPQASGRSEQFF

j_call: TRBJ1-2
v_call: TRBV7-2
clone_size: few
d_call: -
cdr3_nt: TGTGCCAGCAGCTTACAGGATTTCTATGGCTACACCTTC
cdr3_aa: CASSLQDFYGYTF

j_call: TRBJ1-1
v_call: TRBV19
clone_size: -
d_call: -
cdr3_nt: TGTGCCAGTAGTATAGCGGGAGGGACTGAAGCTTTCTTT
cdr3_aa: CASSIAGGTEAFF

j_call: TRBJ2-7
v_call: TRBV25-1
clone_size: few
d_call: TRBD1
cdr3_nt: TGTGCCAGCAGTGCTATCTCCGGGACAGGGATCTACGAGCAGTACTTC
cdr3_aa: CASSAISGTGIYEQYF

j_call: TRBJ2-3
v_call: TRBV6-6
clone_size: -
d_call: TRBD1
cdr3_nt: TGTGCCAGCAGTTACTCCGGGACAGGGGGCGCAGATACGCAGTATTTT
cdr3_aa: CASSYSGTGGADTQYF

j_call: TRBJ1-4
v_call: TRBV7-8
clone_size: -
d_call: TRBD1
cdr3_nt: TGTGCCAGCAGCTTGGGACAGGGAAGAGCTAATGAAAAACTGTTTTTT
cdr3_aa: CASSLGQGRANEKLFF

j_call: TRBJ2-2
v_call: TRBV9
clone_size: -
d_call: -
cdr3_nt: TGTGCCAGCAGCGTAGTTCCACCCGGGGCCACCGGGGAGCTGTTTTTT
cdr3_aa: CASSVVPPGATGELFF

j_call: TRBJ1-2
v_call: TRBV19
clone_size: -
d_call: -
cdr3_nt: TGTGCCAGTAGTGCCCGTCGGAGGGTTGATGGAGGCTACACCTTC
cdr3_aa: CASSARRRVDGGYTF

j_call: TRBJ2-2
v_call: TRBV6-4
clone_size: few
d_call: -
cdr3_nt: TGTGCCAGCATTCCGACCACGACCGGGGAGCTGTTTTTT
cdr3_aa: CASIPTTTGELFF

j_call: TRBJ1-5
v_call: TRBV5-8
clone_size: -
d_call: TRBD1
cdr3_nt: TGTGCCAGCAGCTTCGGACAGGGCCAGAATCAGCCCCAGCATTTT
cdr3_aa: CASSFGQGQNQPQHF

j_call: TRBJ1-1
v_call: TRBV7-3
clone_size: -
d_call: -
cdr3_nt: TGTGCCAGCAGCTCCAACAGGGCTGGAAAGGGACAAGCTTTCTTT
cdr3_aa: CASSSNRAGKGQAFF

j_call: TRBJ2-7
v_call: TRBV11-3
clone_size: -
d_call: TRBD2
cdr3_nt: TGTGCCAGCAGCCGGACTAGCCTTGGCGAGCAGTACTTC
cdr3_aa: CASSRTSLGEQYF

j_call: TRBJ2-6
v_call: TRBV28
clone_size: -
d_call: -
cdr3_nt: TGTGCCAGCAGTTTAATGGGTCCCAACGTCCTGACTTTC
cdr3_aa: CASSLMGPNVLTF

j_call: TRBJ2-5
v_call: TRBV5-1
clone_size: few
d_call: TRBD2
cdr3_nt: TGCGCCAGCAGCCGCGGGACTAGCGGACGAGAGACCCAGTACTTC
cdr3_aa: CASSRGTSGRETQYF

j_call: TRBJ2-2
v_call: TRBV5-1
clone_size: once
d_call: TRBD1
cdr3_nt: TGCGCCAGCAGCTTGGTGGGACAGGGGTCGAACACCGGGGAGCTGTTTTTT
cdr3_aa: CASSLVGQGSNTGELFF

j_call: TRBJ1-1
v_call: TRBV6-6
clone_size: -
d_call: TRBD1
cdr3_nt: TGTGCCAGCAGTTATGACAGGGTCGATGAAGCTTTCTTT
cdr3_aa: CASSYDRVDEAFF

j_call: TRBJ2-7
v_call: TRBV5-1
clone_size: -
d_call: TRBD2
cdr3_nt: TGCGCCAGCAGCCCTATAGCGGGAGCCTCCTACGAGCAGTACTTC
cdr3_aa: CASSPIAGASYEQYF